This T cell receptor (beta chain) was found in a study of T cells in Graves' hyperthyroidism and ophthalmopathy. Clinicians diagnosed patients from clinical symptoms, serum thyroxine and TRAb, thyroid ultrasound and orbital computed tomography. Fresh peripheral blood, around 9.3 ml, was the source of the PBMCs. In this sample, this clonotype turned up many times. TCR beta CDR3 regions were amplified from RNA. An initial round of RT-PCR targeting the TCR CDR3 relied on the HTBI primer set. TCRdb re-called the multiplex PCR reads with MiXCR, one entry per CDR3 protein. This table holds about 290,000 distinct CDR3 sequences, 12% to 15% found once. V lost 4 bases and J lost 3, with 10 bases in between. The CDR3 length is 14 residues.

V and J are TRBV12-3 or TRBV12-4 and TRBJ1-3; D not resolved. The sample taken for sequencing was blood. This clonotype originated in a woman in her forties with Graves' hyperthyroidism. CDR3: CASSSAGGGNTIYF. The DNA for the CDR3 is TGTGCCAGCAGTTCGGCTGGAGGTGGAAACACCATATATTTT.